This T cell receptor (beta chain) was profiled in a study of human T cells and chemical hapten exposure. TCRdb re-called the RACE reads through MiXCR, storing one row per CDR3 protein. The table has over 65,000 distinct CDR3 sequences, more than 9% seen once. The CDR3 consists of 16 residues. Germline assignment: CDR1 LGHNA and CDR2 YSLEER. Germline trimming cut 0 bases from V and 6 bases from J; bases unmatched to any gene: 10. The time point denotes: patch test 2, 6 weeks after DPC sensitization. Treatment of the sample: therapeutic diphenylcyclopropenone sensitization with weekly scalp DPC. Sequencing was performed on whole blood, taken in connection with sensitization to the hapten diphenylcyclopropenone (DPC). The receptor was isolated from a man aged 18 to 30 with alopecia areata. Some clones in this sample may be carry-over from other donors' samples. The V call is TRBV4-3, the J call TRBJ2-7; 8 bases line up with TRBD1. CDR3 in amino acids: CASSQDDRGYSTEQYF. The CDR3 nucleotides read TGCGCCAGCAGCCAAGACGACAGGGGATACTCCACCGAGCAGTACTTC.